This T cell receptor (beta chain) stems from a study of blood T cell repertoires in COVID-19. Study-wide background: The United States, Italy and Spain were the sources of the acute and convalescent COVID-19 samples. T cells, B-cell-depleted T cells, or PBMCs supplied cDNA or gDNA.

In the original processing: The assay estimated nucleated cells by amplifying reference gene primers. TCRdb's copy holds only in-frame clones and misses some; the assay was immunoSEQ multiplex PCR. Clonal size and the V and J genes are those of that table, whereas D and trimming came from the DNA. The profile shows under 300,000 clones, 65% to 85% of them singletons. The germline gives CDR1 LGHDT, CDR2 YNNKEL (reference sequence). Trimming cost V 1 base and J 4 bases; bases outside gene matches: 7. The CDR3 length is 16 residues. The source is a woman between 40 and 50 years old who had recovered from COVID-19. Sequenced sample: peripheral blood. The chain has TRBV3-1 (or the pseudogene TRBV3-2) and TRBJ2-1, with 7 bases aligning to TRBD2. Written as DNA, the CDR3 is TGTGCCAGCAGCCAAGGTTATCTAGCGGTATACAATGAGCAGTTCTTC. It encodes CASSQGYLAVYNEQFF.